The present entry profiles one TCR beta chain with its context. Its antigen is currently unknown. This sample stems from a study of Ad26.COV2.S vaccination and SARS-CoV-2 variants. The study's findings and limits: Vaccinated individuals (as opposed to placebo recipients) had higher spike-specific TCR breadth.

This table comes from immunoSEQ multiplex PCR, and its TCRdb copy is limited to in-frame clones, with some not included. This sample has 180,000 or so clones; about 83% occur once, and the top ten carry about 5.5%. Trimming cost V 1 base and J 5 bases, with 3 bases left between them. This CDR3 comprises 11 residues. Germline lookup yields CDR1 DFQATT and CDR2 SNEGSKA (reference sequence). The source was peripheral blood, collected after recovery from COVID-19. This TCR was sampled from a human donor who had recovered from COVID-19. This chain joins TRBV20-1 and TRBJ1-5; D unclear. CDR3 in DNA: TGCAGTGCTAGAGTTGATCAGCCCCAGCATTTT. Translation gives CSARVDQPQHF.